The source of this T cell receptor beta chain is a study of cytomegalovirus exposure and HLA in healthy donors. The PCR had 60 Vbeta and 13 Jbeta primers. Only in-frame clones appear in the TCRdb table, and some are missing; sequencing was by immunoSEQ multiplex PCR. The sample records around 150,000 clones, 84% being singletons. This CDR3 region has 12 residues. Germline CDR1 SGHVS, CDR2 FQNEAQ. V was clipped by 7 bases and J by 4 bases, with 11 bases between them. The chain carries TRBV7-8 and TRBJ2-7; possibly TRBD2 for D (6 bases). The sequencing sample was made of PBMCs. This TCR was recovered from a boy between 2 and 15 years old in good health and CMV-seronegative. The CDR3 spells CASTPGGYEQYF. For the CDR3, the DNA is TGTGCCAGCACCCCCGGAGGGTACGAGCAGTACTTC.